Shown below are 4 T cell receptor beta chains from a single sample sequenced in a study of patients and donors after allogeneic stem cell transplantation. TCRdb re-analysed the RT-PCR reads in MiXCR, keeping a single row per CDR3 protein. The sample consists of more than 150,000 distinct CDR3 sequences, roughly two fifths of them appearing once. Sequences were obtained from blood, either unsorted or a sorted T cell fraction (not recorded which). The receptor source for this set is a human donor who was either an allogeneic HSCT recipient or a stem cell or donor lymphocyte infusion donor (not recorded which). It is not recorded whose cells these are; they may come from a transplant donor.

The V and J genes are TRBV12-3 or TRBV12-4 and TRBJ1-4; the match to TRBD1 covers 9 bases. This CDR3 is built from 14 residues. V shed 5 bases and J 7 bases; nucleotides not matched to a gene: 5. CDR3 DNA sequence: TGTGCCAGCAGTCCCGGGACAGGGACTGAAAAACTGTTTTTT. As protein: CASSPGTGTEKLFF.

This clonotype was seen only once. This sequence joins TRBV20-1 and TRBJ1-2; tentative D call: TRBD1 (6 bases). This CDR3 spans 16 amino acids. CDR1 and CDR2 from the germline V gene are DFQATT and SNEGSKA (reference sequence). V was shortened by 4 bases and J by 4 bases, with 22 bases between the two germline ends. The CDR3 nucleotides are TGCAGTGCTACAGGACAGCTCCTTCCCCCTAGCTATGGCTACACCTTC. It encodes CSATGQLLPPSYGYTF.

This clonotype was detected a few times. V and J are TRBV6-6 and TRBJ2-1, with TRBD2 identical over 7 bases. After removal of 2 bases from V and 0 bases from J, the junction contained 13 bases not matched to a gene. This CDR3 spans 19 amino acids. Germline loops: CDR1 MNHNY, CDR2 SVGAGI (reference sequence). CDR3 sequence (DNA): TGTGCCAGCAGTTACGGGGCGGGAGTGCCCCCGAGCTCCTACAATGAGCAGTTCTTC. This encodes CASSYGAGVPPSSYNEQFF.

Details on this clonotype: This may stem from a read error, because a much larger clone lies one nucleotide away. This chain joins TRBV7-2 and TRBJ1-2; tentative D call: TRBD1 (5 bases). The CDR3 loop spans 14 amino acids. In germline, CDR1 is SGHTA, CDR2 FQGNSA. Trimming took off 5 bases at V and 5 bases at J, with 15 bases between the two ends. CDR3 protein: CASSPPGRTYGYTF. The CDR3 region has the DNA TGTGCCAGCAGCCCCCCGGGACGGACTTATGGCTACACCTTC.